This T cell receptor (beta chain) comes out of a study of cytomegalovirus exposure and HLA in healthy donors. The PCR used 60 Vbeta and 13 Jbeta primers. Sequencing used immunoSEQ multiplex PCR; TCRdb keeps in-frame clones, though not all of them. The sample shows 130,000 or so clones, more than 70% of them seen only once. V gave up 5 bases and J gave up 7 bases, with 13 bases separating them. Germline V lookup: CDR1 SGHTA, CDR2 FQGTGA. The CDR3 runs to 13 residues. The sequenced sample consisted of PBMCs. The rearrangement links TRBV7-3 to TRBJ2-3, with D tentatively TRBD2 (6 bases). The sequence was collected from an older woman in good health and CMV-seronegative. The CDR3 region has the DNA TGTGCCAGCAGCACCCGCCGGGGGAATACGCAGTATTTT. Translated, it gives CASSTRRGNTQYF.